This T cell receptor (beta chain) was recorded in a study of metastatic and nonmetastatic thyroid tumors. TCRdb re-analyzed the PCR reads through MiXCR. The sample lists approximately 7,800 clones, approximately 30% occurring once. Patients were all untreated before their thyroid surgery. This CDR3 comprises 13 residues. From germline, CDR1 is KGHDR and CDR2 SFDVKD. The sample holds a few counts of this clone. The CDR3 end shows no conserved phenylalanine or tryptophan, and so a read error is likely. The source is a male donor with papillary thyroid cancer or a benign thyroid nodule (not recorded which). Some clones in this sample may be carry-over from other donors' samples. The material sequenced was tumor tissue. V and J are TRBV24-1 and TRBJ2-1; the D is unclear. DNA for the CDR3: TGTTCCACCAGTGACGCCCCTGTGGGTGAGCAGTTCATC. Encoded protein: CSTSDAPVGEQFI.